The rows below give T cell receptor beta chains drawn from one sample of a study of T cells in Graves' hyperthyroidism and ophthalmopathy. TCRdb re-analysed the multiplex PCR reads in MiXCR, keeping a single row per CDR3 protein. This table has around 450,000 distinct CDR3 sequences, approximately 14% appearing once. The sequenced material came from blood. The receptor set was obtained from a woman aged 18-35 years with Graves' hyperthyroidism. CDR3s include the opening cysteine and the closing phenylalanine or tryptophan. The D gene is left open where the match is weak. For some rows the clone size is stated as once, few or many, or as a class when expanded; others skip it.

j_call,d_call,clone_size,v_call,cdr3_aa,cdr3_nt
TRBJ1-2,NA,few,TRBV5-4,CASSLDGRDYTF,TGTGCCAGCAGCTTGGATGGCAGAGACTACACCTTC
TRBJ2-3,TRBD2,NA,TRBV5-6,CASSFGLLAESTDTQYF,TGTGCCAGCAGCTTTGGACTGCTAGCGGAGAGCACAGATACGCAGTATTTT
TRBJ2-7,TRBD1,many,TRBV6-1,CASRPGQGITYEQYF,TGTGCCAGCAGGCCGGGACAGGGGATAACCTACGAGCAGTACTTC
TRBJ1-5,NA,NA,TRBV24-1,CATGSGQPQHF,TGTGCCACCGGATCAGGACAGCCCCAGCATTTT
TRBJ2-5,NA,many,TRBV5-1,CASSLGPDSARTQYF,TGCGCCAGCAGCTTGGGACCCGACAGCGCAAGGACCCAGTACTTC
TRBJ2-1,TRBD2,NA,TRBV5-1,CASSSRLAGGPSEQFF,TGCGCCAGCAGCTCCCGACTAGCGGGAGGGCCGAGTGAGCAGTTCTTC
TRBJ2-1,NA,many,TRBV2,CASSFPGIGNEQFF,TGTGCCAGCAGTTTCCCGGGTATTGGCAATGAGCAGTTCTTC
TRBJ1-2,NA,many,TRBV28,CASSVQVNYGYTF,TGTGCCAGCAGTGTACAGGTTAACTATGGCTACACCTTC
TRBJ1-1,TRBD1,many,TRBV28,CASSFAGGYAEAFF,TGTGCCAGCAGTTTTGCAGGGGGCTATGCTGAAGCTTTCTTT
TRBJ2-2,TRBD2,few,TRBV11-1,CASRGTSGGFGELFF,TGTGCCAGCAGAGGGACTAGCGGGGGTTTCGGGGAGCTGTTTTTT
TRBJ2-1,TRBD1,many,TRBV2,CASNKRTGFHNEQFF,TGTGCCAGCAACAAGCGGACAGGGTTCCACAATGAGCAGTTCTTC
TRBJ2-1,TRBD1,many,TRBV27,CASSSGTGGLNEQFF,TGTGCCAGCAGTTCAGGGACAGGGGGGCTCAATGAGCAGTTCTTC
TRBJ1-5,TRBD1,many,TRBV2,CASSRGRGGNQPQHF,TGTGCCAGCAGTAGGGGGCGCGGGGGCAATCAGCCCCAGCATTTT
TRBJ1-1,NA,many,TRBV11-3,CASSLGDSLNTEAFF,TGTGCCAGCAGTTTAGGAGACAGTTTGAACACTGAAGCTTTCTTT
TRBJ1-1,NA,few,TRBV19,CASMGPNTEAFF,TGTGCCAGTATGGGTCCGAACACTGAAGCTTTCTTT
TRBJ2-5,NA,many,TRBV20-1,CSARDFAPQETQYF,TGCAGTGCTAGAGATTTCGCACCACAAGAGACCCAGTACTTC
TRBJ2-1,TRBD1,many,TRBV24-1,CATSGQGARNEQFF,TGTGCCACCAGTGGACAGGGGGCGCGGAATGAGCAGTTCTTC
TRBJ1-5,NA,few,TRBV20-1,CSASQGIDQPQHF,TGCAGTGCTTCACAGGGTATCGATCAGCCCCAGCATTTT
TRBJ1-2,NA,few,TRBV5-6,CASSLGGVSGYTF,TGTGCCAGCAGCTTGGGGGGCGTAAGCGGCTACACCTTC
TRBJ2-1,NA,NA,TRBV7-9,CASSPRPARAPPTYEQFF,TGTGCCAGCAGCCCCAGACCGGCCCGGGCCCCGCCGACCTATGAGCAGTTCTTC
TRBJ2-1,TRBD2,NA,TRBV27,CASSLFGGGAVGEQFF,TGTGCCAGCAGTTTATTCGGCGGGGGGGCCGTAGGGGAGCAGTTCTTC
TRBJ1-6,TRBD1,few,TRBV4-3,CASSQDPGQGSYNSPLHF,TGCGCCAGCAGCCAAGATCCGGGACAGGGTTCCTATAATTCACCCCTCCACTTT
TRBJ1-1,NA,few,TRBV4-1,CASSQDPRPRGPGAFF,TGCGCCAGCAGCCAAGATCCCCGGCCCAGGGGACCGGGGGCTTTCTTT
TRBJ2-1,TRBD1,many,TRBV28,CASSSSGTGGDEQFF,TGTGCCAGCAGTTCCTCCGGGACAGGGGGCGATGAGCAGTTCTTC
TRBJ1-6,NA,NA,TRBV20-1,CSAGTHSSYNSPLHF,TGCAGTGCTGGGACACATAGCTCCTATAATTCACCCCTCCACTTT
TRBJ2-1,NA,many,TRBV2,CASSEGQNNEQFF,TGTGCCAGCAGTGAGGGCCAGAACAATGAGCAGTTCTTC
TRBJ2-7,TRBD2,many,TRBV6-1,CASSYSWGGSYEQYF,TGTGCCAGCAGTTACTCCTGGGGGGGTAGCTACGAGCAGTACTTC
TRBJ2-3,NA,NA,TRBV20-1,CSARRPGLLTDTQYF,TGCAGTGCTAGACGACCGGGACTGCTCACAGATACGCAGTATTTT
TRBJ2-7,NA,few,TRBV6-1,CASSEGWRGSYEQYF,TGTGCCAGCAGTGAAGGTTGGCGGGGTTCCTACGAGCAGTACTTC
TRBJ2-1,TRBD2,many,TRBV5-1,CASSFEREKYEQFF,TGCGCCAGCAGCTTTGAGCGGGAGAAGTATGAGCAGTTCTTC
TRBJ2-3,NA,many,TRBV10-3,CAIKGGLDGPDTQYF,TGTGCCATCAAAGGAGGCCTCGACGGCCCAGATACGCAGTATTTT
TRBJ1-3,NA,few,TRBV7-6,CASSSPLSGNTIYF,TGTGCCAGCAGCTCTCCCCTCTCTGGAAACACCATATATTTT
TRBJ1-4,NA,many,TRBV20-1,CSARDPRRTNEKLFF,TGCAGTGCTAGAGATCCCCGCAGGACTAATGAAAAACTGTTTTTT
TRBJ2-7,NA,many,TRBV2,CASTRDGSSYEQYF,TGTGCCAGCACCCGGGACGGCAGCTCCTACGAGCAGTACTTC
TRBJ1-2,TRBD1,NA,TRBV5-6,CASSWRDRGGYTF,TGTGCCAGCAGCTGGAGGGACAGAGGAGGCTACACCTTC
TRBJ2-3,TRBD2,once,TRBV3-1,CASSHGLGTLNTQYF,TGTGCCAGCAGCCATGGACTAGGGACCCTAAATACGCAGTATTTT
TRBJ2-7,TRBD1,many,TRBV20-1,CSARKGASYEQYF,TGCAGTGCTAGAAAGGGGGCCTCCTACGAGCAGTACTTC
TRBJ1-2,NA,many,TRBV2,CASSEVGRWNYGYTF,TGTGCCAGCAGTGAGGTGGGACGCTGGAACTATGGCTACACCTTC
TRBJ2-7,NA,few,TRBV12-5,CASGLGPSYEQYF,TGTGCTAGTGGTTTAGGCCCATCCTACGAGCAGTACTTC
TRBJ2-1,NA,NA,TRBV15,CATSRDPKAGNEQFF,TGTGCCACCAGCAGAGATCCGAAGGCTGGTAATGAGCAGTTCTTC
TRBJ2-2,NA,few,TRBV7-9,CASSVQGAGELFF,TGTGCCAGCAGCGTCCAGGGTGCCGGGGAGCTGTTTTTT
TRBJ2-1,NA,many,TRBV20-1,CSAQIPGPGVGNEQFF,TGCAGTGCCCAAATCCCCGGGCCAGGGGTGGGGAATGAGCAGTTCTTC
TRBJ1-5,NA,many,TRBV19,CASSIGTAGGISDGNQPQHF,TGTGCCAGTAGTATAGGGACGGCGGGAGGAATTAGCGATGGCAATCAGCCCCAGCATTTT
TRBJ2-3,TRBD2,few,TRBV6-5,CASSYSASGSTPDTQYF,TGTGCCAGCAGTTACTCGGCTAGCGGGAGCACCCCAGATACGCAGTATTTT
TRBJ2-3,NA,many,TRBV20-1,CSAKLRTDTQYF,TGCAGTGCTAAGCTGCGCACAGATACGCAGTATTTT
TRBJ2-1,NA,many,TRBV20-1,CSARVAVAPYNEQFF,TGCAGTGCTAGAGTAGCAGTTGCCCCATACAATGAGCAGTTCTTC
TRBJ2-5,TRBD2,few,TRBV4-3,CASSQDRLAGGYQETQYF,TGCGCCAGCAGCCAAGATAGGCTAGCGGGGGGGTACCAAGAGACCCAGTACTTC
TRBJ1-2,NA,few,TRBV20-1,CSAREPTGTSGYTF,TGCAGTGCTAGAGAACCCACAGGGACCTCTGGCTACACCTTC
TRBJ2-3,NA,many,TRBV11-3,CASSSSQPSGTLADTQYF,TGTGCCAGCAGCTCAAGCCAACCCTCCGGGACCCTAGCCGATACGCAGTATTTT
TRBJ1-1,NA,many,TRBV28,CASSSPRDGAFF,TGTGCCAGCAGCTCACCCCGGGACGGGGCTTTCTTT
TRBJ2-2,NA,NA,TRBV9,CASSVVGGGAGPGELFF,TGTGCCAGCAGCGTAGTGGGAGGGGGGGCCGGACCCGGGGAGCTGTTTTTT
TRBJ1-2,TRBD1,many,TRBV27,CASRGDRGNYGYTF,TGTGCCAGCAGGGGGGACAGGGGGAACTATGGCTACACCTTC
TRBJ2-7,TRBD2,NA,TRBV13,CASQKRGAYEQYF,TGTGCCAGTCAGAAGCGGGGGGCCTACGAGCAGTACTTC
TRBJ2-1,TRBD2,few,TRBV6-2/TRBV6-3,CASSYSVRGGGIYNEQFF,TGTGCCAGCAGTTACTCGGTCCGGGGCGGGGGTATATACAATGAGCAGTTCTTC
TRBJ2-1,NA,many,TRBV5-6,CASSFGSHRYNEQFF,TGTGCCAGCAGCTTCGGCAGTCACAGGTACAATGAGCAGTTCTTC
TRBJ2-7,TRBD2,NA,TRBV20-1,CSARDVAGSSYEQYF,TGCAGTGCTAGAGATGTAGCGGGGAGCTCCTACGAGCAGTACTTC
TRBJ2-3,NA,many,TRBV27,CASTSGPSTDTQYF,TGTGCCAGCACGTCGGGGCCTAGCACAGATACGCAGTATTTT